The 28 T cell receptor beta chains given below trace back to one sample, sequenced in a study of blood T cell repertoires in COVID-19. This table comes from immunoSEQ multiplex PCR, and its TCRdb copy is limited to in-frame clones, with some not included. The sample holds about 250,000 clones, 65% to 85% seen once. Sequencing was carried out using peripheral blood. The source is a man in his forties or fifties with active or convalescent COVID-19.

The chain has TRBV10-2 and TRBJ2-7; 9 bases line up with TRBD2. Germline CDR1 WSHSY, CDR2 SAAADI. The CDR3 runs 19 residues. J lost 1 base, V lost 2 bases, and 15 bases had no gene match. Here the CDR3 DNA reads TGCGCCAGCAGTGAGAGATTAGGTAGCGGGAGATCCTTATCCTACGAGCAGTACTTC. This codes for CASSERLGSGRSLSYEQYF.

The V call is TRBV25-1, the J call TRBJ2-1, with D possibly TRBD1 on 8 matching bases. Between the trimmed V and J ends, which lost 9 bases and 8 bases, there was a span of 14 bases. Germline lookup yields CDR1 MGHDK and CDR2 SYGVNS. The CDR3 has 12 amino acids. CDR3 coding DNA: TGTGCCAGAAACAGGGGGAGGGATGAGCAGTTCTTC. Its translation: CARNRGRDEQFF.

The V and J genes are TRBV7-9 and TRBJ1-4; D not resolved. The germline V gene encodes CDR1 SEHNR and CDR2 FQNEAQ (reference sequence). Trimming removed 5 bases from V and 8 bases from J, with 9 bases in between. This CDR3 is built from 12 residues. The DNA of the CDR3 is TGTGCCAGCAGCCCTCTGAGGGAAAAACTGTTTTTT. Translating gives CASSPLREKLFF.

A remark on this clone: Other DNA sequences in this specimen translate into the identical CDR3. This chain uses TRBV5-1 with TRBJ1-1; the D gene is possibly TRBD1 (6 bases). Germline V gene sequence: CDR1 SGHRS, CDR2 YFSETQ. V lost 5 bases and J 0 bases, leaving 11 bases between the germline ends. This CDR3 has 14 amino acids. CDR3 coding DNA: TGCGCCAGCAGTTTAGGGACAATGAACACTGAAGCTTTCTTT. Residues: CASSLGTMNTEAFF.

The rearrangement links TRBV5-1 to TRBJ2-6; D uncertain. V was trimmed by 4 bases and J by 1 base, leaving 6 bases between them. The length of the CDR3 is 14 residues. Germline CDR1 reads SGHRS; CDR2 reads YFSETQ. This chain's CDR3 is CASSPSSGANVLTF. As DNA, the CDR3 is TGCGCCAGCAGCCCCTCTTCTGGGGCCAACGTCCTGACTTTC. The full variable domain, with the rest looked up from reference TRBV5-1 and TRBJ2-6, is KAGVTQTPRYLIKTRGQQVTLSCSPISGHRSVSWYQQTPGQGLQFLFEYFSETQRNKGNFPGRFSGRQFSNSRSEMNVSTLELGDSALYLCASSPSSGANVLTFGAGSRLTVL.

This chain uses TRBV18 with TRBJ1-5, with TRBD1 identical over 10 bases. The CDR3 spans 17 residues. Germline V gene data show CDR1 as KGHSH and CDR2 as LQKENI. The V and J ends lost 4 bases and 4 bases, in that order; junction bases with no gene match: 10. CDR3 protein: CASSRGAGTGVNQPQHF. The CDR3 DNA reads TGTGCCAGCTCACGCGGTGCCGGGACAGGGGTGAATCAGCCCCAGCATTTT.

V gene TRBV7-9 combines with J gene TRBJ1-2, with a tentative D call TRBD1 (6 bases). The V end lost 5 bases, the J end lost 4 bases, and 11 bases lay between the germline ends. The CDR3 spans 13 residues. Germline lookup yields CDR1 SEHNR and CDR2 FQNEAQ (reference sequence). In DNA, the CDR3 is TGTGCCAGCAGCCTACAGGGAATCTATGGCTACACCTTC. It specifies CASSLQGIYGYTF.

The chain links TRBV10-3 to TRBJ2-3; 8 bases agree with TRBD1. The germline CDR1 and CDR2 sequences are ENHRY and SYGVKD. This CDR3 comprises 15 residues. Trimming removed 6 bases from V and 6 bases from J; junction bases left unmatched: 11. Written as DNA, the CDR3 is TGTGCCATCAGGGGACAGGCAGCGGATGGTGATACGCAGTATTTT. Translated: CAIRGQAADGDTQYF.

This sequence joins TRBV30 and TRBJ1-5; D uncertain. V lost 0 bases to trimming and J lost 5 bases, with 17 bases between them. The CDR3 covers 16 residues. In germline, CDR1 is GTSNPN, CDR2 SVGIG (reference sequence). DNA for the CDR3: TGTGCCTGGAGTGTACGCGGGCTCGGAGGCTATCAGCCCCAGCATTTT. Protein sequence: CAWSVRGLGGYQPQHF.

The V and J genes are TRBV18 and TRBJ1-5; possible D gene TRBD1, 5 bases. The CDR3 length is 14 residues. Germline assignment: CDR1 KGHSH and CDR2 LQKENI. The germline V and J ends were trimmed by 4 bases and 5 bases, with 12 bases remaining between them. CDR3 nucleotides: TGTGCCAGCTCACAGGCTTGGGGGGATCAGCCCCAGCATTTT. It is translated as CASSQAWGDQPQHF.

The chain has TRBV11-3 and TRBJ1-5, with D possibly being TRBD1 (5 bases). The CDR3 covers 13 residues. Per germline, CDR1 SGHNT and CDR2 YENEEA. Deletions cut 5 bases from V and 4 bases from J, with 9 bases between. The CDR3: CASSKTGNQPQHF. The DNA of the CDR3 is TGTGCCAGCAGCAAAACAGGTAATCAGCCCCAGCATTTT.

CDR3 bases: TGTGCCAGCAGCTCGCCCGCGGGACTCTCCGGGACTGAAGCTTTCTTT. Its protein product is CASSSPAGLSGTEAFF. The chain is built from TRBV11-2 and TRBJ1-1, with a tentative D call TRBD1 (5 bases). The CDR3 totals 16 residues. V lost 4 bases to trimming and J lost 5 bases, with 20 bases between them. Per the germline V gene, CDR1 is SGHAT and CDR2 is FQNNGV.

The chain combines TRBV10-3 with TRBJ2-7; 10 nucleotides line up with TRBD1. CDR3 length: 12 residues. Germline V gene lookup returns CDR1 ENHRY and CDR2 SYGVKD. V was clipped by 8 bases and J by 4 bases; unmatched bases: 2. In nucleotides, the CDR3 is TGTGCCATCGGGACAGGGGTTTACGAGCAGTACTTC. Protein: CAIGTGVYEQYF.

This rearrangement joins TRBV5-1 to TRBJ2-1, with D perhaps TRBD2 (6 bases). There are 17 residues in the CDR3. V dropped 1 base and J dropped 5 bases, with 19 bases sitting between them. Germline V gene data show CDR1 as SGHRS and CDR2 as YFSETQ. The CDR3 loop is CASSLRAGTGLNNEQFF. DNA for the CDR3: TGCGCCAGCAGCTTGCGCGCCGGGACTGGACTAAACAATGAGCAGTTCTTC. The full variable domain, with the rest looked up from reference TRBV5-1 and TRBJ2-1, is KAGVTQTPRYLIKTRGQQVTLSCSPISGHRSVSWYQQTPGQGLQFLFEYFSETQRNKGNFPGRFSGRQFSNSRSEMNVSTLELGDSALYLCASSLRAGTGLNNEQFFGPGTRLTVL.

The CDR3 is CASSEDSGSLGKNIQYF. Written as DNA, the CDR3 is TGTGCCAGCAGTGAGGACAGCGGGAGTCTCGGCAAAAACATTCAGTACTTC. The chain joins TRBV25-1 to TRBJ2-4; TRBD2 matches at 8 bases. The germline V gene encodes CDR1 MGHDK and CDR2 SYGVNS. V lost 3 bases to trimming and J lost 3 bases; unmatched junction nucleotides: 10. The CDR3 sequence is 17 residues long. Full variable domain (remainder filled in from reference TRBV25-1 and TRBJ2-4): EADIYQTPRYLVIGTGKKITLECSQTMGHDKMYWYQQDPGMELHLIHYSYGVNSTEKGDLSSESTVSRIRTEHFPLTLESARPSHTSQYLCASSEDSGSLGKNIQYFGAGTRLSVL.

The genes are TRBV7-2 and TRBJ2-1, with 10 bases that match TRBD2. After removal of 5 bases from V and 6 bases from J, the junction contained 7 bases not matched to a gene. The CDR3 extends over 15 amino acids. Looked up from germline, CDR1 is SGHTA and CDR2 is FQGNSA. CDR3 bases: TGTGCCAGCAGCCCTACTAGCGGGGATTTCAATGAGCAGTTCTTC. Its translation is CASSPTSGDFNEQFF.

As DNA, the CDR3 is TGTGCCACCCCGGGCAGGGGCCCGGGCAATCAGCCCCAGCATTTT. It specifies CATPGRGPGNQPQHF. The J gene is TRBJ1-5, the V gene TRBV28; possibly TRBD1 for D (6 bases). Germline lookup yields CDR1 MDHEN and CDR2 SYDVKM. V lost 10 bases and J lost 2, with 18 bases in between. The CDR3 covers 15 residues.

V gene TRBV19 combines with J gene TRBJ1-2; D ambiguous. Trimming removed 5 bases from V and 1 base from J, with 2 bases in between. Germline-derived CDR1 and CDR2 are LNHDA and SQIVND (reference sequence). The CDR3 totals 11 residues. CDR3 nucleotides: TGTGCCAGTAGTCTTAACTATGGCTACACCTTC. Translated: CASSLNYGYTF.

The CDR3 is CASLGQLVDGYTF. The CDR3 bases are TGCGCCAGCCTAGGACAGTTGGTTGACGGCTACACCTTC. The rearrangement links TRBV5-1 to TRBJ1-2, with a weak D call TRBD1 (6 bases). This CDR3 is built from 13 residues. The germline CDR1 and CDR2 sequences are SGHRS and YFSETQ. V gave up 7 bases and J gave up 8 bases, with 18 bases separating them. Full variable domain (rest looked up from reference TRBV5-1 and TRBJ1-2): KAGVTQTPRYLIKTRGQQVTLSCSPISGHRSVSWYQQTPGQGLQFLFEYFSETQRNKGNFPGRFSGRQFSNSRSEMNVSTLELGDSALYLCASLGQLVDGYTFGSGTRLTVV.

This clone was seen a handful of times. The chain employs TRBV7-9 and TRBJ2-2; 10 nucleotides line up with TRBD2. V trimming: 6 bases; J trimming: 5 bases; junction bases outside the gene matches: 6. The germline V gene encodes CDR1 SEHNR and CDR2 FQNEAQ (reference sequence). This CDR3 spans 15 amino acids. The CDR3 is CASRLAGRMTGELFF. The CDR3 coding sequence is TGTGCCAGCAGACTAGCGGGGCGGATGACCGGGGAGCTGTTTTTT. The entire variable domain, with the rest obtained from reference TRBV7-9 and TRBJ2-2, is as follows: DTGVSQNPRHKITKRGQNVTFRCDPISEHNRLYWYRQTLGQGPEFLTYFQNEAQLEKSRLLSDRFSAERPKGSFSTLEIQRTEQGDSAMYLCASRLAGRMTGELFFGEGSRLTVL.

The chain's CDR3 is CSVEDNGQLNTEAFF. CDR3 DNA: TGCAGCGTTGAGGATAACGGACAGTTGAACACTGAAGCTTTCTTT. The J gene is TRBJ1-1, the V gene TRBV29-1, with D possibly matching TRBD1 (6 bases). The CDR3 sequence is 15 residues long. The germline V gene encodes CDR1 SQVTM and CDR2 ANQGSEA. The V end lost 3 bases, the J end lost 0 bases, and 14 bases lay between the germline ends.

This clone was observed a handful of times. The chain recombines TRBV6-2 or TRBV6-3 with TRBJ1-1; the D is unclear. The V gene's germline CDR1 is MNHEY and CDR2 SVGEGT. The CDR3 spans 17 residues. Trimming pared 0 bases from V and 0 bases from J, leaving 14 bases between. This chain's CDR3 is CASSYSIRGGMNTEAFF. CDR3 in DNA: TGTGCCAGCAGTTACTCGATCCGGGGAGGTATGAACACTGAAGCTTTCTTT.

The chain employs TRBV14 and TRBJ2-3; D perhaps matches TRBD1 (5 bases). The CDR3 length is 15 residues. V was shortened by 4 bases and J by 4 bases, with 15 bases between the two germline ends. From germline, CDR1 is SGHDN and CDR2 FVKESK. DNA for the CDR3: TGTGCCAGCAGCCCCGCCAGGGTTAACGCAGATACGCAGTATTTT. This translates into CASSPARVNADTQYF.

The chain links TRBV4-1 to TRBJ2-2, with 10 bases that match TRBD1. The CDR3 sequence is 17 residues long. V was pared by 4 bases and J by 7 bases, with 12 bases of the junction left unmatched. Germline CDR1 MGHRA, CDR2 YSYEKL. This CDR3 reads CASSRQATGGWGGELFF. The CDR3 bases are TGCGCCAGCAGCCGACAAGCGACAGGGGGCTGGGGCGGGGAGCTGTTTTTT.

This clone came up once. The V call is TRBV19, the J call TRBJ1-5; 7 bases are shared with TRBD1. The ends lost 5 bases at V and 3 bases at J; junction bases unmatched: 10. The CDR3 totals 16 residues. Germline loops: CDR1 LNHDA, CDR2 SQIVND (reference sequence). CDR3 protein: CASSFSTGTPNQPQHF. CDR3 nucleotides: TGTGCCAGTAGTTTTTCGACAGGGACCCCCAATCAGCCCCAGCATTTT.

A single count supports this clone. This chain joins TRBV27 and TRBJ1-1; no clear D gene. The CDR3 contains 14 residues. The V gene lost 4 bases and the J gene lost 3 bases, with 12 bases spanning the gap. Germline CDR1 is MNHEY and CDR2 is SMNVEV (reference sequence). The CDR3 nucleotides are TGTGCCAGCAGTTCGACCGCCGGGTACACTGAAGCTTTCTTT. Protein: CASSSTAGYTEAFF.

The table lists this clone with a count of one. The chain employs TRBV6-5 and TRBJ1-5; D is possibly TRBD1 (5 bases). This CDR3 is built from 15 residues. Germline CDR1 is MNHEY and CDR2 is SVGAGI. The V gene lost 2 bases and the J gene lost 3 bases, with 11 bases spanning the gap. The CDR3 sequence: CASSYPGLLNQPQHF. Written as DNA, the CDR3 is TGTGCCAGCAGTTACCCGGGACTGCTCAATCAGCCCCAGCATTTT.

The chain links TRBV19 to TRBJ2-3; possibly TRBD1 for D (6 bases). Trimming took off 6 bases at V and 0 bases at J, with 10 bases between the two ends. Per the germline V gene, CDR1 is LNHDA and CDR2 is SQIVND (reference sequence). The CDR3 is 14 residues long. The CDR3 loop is CASRWTASTDTQYF. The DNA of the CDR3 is TGTGCCAGTAGGTGGACAGCTAGCACAGATACGCAGTATTTT.